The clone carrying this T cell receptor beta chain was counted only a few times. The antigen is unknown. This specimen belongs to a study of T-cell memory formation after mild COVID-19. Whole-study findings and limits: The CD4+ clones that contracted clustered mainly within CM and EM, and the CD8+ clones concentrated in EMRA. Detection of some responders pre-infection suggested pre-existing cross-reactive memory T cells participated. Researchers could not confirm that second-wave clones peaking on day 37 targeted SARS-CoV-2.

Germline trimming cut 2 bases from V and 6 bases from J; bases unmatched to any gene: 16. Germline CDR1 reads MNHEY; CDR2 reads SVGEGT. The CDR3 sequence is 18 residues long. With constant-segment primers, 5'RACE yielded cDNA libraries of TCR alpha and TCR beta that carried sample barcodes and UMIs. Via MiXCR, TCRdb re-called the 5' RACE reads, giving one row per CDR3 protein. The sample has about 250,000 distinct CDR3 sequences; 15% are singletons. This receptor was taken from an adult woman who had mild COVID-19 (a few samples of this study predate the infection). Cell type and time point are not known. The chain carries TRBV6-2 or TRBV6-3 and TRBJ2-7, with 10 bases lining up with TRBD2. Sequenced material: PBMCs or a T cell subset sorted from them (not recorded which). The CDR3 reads CASSYGASGSGARREQYF. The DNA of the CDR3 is TGTGCCAGCAGTTACGGCGCTAGCGGGAGTGGGGCAAGACGCGAGCAGTACTTC.